These 14 T cell receptor beta chains share one sample of origin, sequenced in a study of blood T cell repertoires in COVID-19. TCRdb's copy holds only in-frame clones and misses some; the assay was immunoSEQ multiplex PCR. The sample records just over 300,000 clones, 90% being singletons. Source material: PBMCs or T cells enriched from blood (not recorded which). The receptors were sampled from a woman aged 18-35 years with acute COVID-19.

The gene calls are TRBV28 and TRBJ2-7; D is perhaps TRBD2 (5 bases). The germline CDR1 and CDR2 sequences are MDHEN and SYDVKM. CDR3 length: 16 residues. Between the trimmed V and J ends, which lost 3 bases and 1 base, there was a span of 16 bases. This chain's CDR3 is CASSFVSGRGSYEQYF. CDR3 DNA sequence: TGTGCCAGCAGTTTTGTCTCCGGACGGGGTTCCTACGAGCAGTACTTC. The full variable domain, its missing parts supplied by reference TRBV28 and TRBJ2-7, is DVKVTQSSRYLVKRTGEKVFLECVQDMDHENMFWYRQDPGLGLRLIYFSYDVKMKEKGDIPEGYSVSREKKERFSLILESASTNQTSMYLCASSFVSGRGSYEQYFGPGTRLTVT.

J is TRBJ2-2 and V is TRBV10-3; TRBD2 matches 8 bases. The germline gives CDR1 ENHRY, CDR2 SYGVKD. CDR3 length equals 17 residues. V lost 4 bases and J lost 3; bases outside the gene matches: 10. The CDR3 protein is CAISAGAGVRDTGELFF. The CDR3 coding sequence is TGTGCCATCAGTGCGGGAGCGGGAGTTCGCGACACCGGGGAGCTGTTTTTT.

Only a few counts were recorded for this clone. The V gene is TRBV5-1, the J gene TRBJ2-7; possibly TRBD2 for D (6 bases). With 4 bases removed from V and 6 bases from J, the gap between germline ends came to 20 bases. Germline V lookup: CDR1 SGHRS, CDR2 YFSETQ. The CDR3 totals 15 residues. The CDR3 region has the DNA TGCGCCAGCAGCGCCTTCCGGGACTTTAGCCTCGAGCAGTACTTC. The encoded protein is CASSAFRDFSLEQYF.

The chain uses TRBV9 and TRBJ2-2; 9 nucleotides match TRBD2. Germline CDR1 is SGDLS and CDR2 is YYNGEE. Trimming removed 5 bases from V and 6 bases from J; junction bases left unmatched: 20. This CDR3 is built from 19 residues. The CDR3 loop reads CASSRGATGTSLMAGELFF. The CDR3 DNA reads as TGTGCCAGCAGTCGGGGGGCTACCGGGACTAGCTTAATGGCCGGGGAGCTGTTTTTT.

The chain employs TRBV28 and TRBJ1-2; D call uncertain. Germline V lookup: CDR1 MDHEN, CDR2 SYDVKM. The CDR3 consists of 14 residues. Trimming left V 6 bases short and J 4 bases short, with 15 bases between. The CDR3 spells CASSSEDGLYGYTF. DNA for the CDR3: TGTGCCAGCAGCAGCGAGGACGGACTCTATGGCTACACCTTC.

The rearrangement uses TRBV5-1 and TRBJ2-1; 8 nucleotides match TRBD2. The CDR3 length is 16 residues. Germline V gene lookup returns CDR1 SGHRS and CDR2 YFSETQ. V lost 4 bases to trimming and J lost 0 bases; unmatched junction nucleotides: 6. The CDR3 coding sequence is TGCGCCAGCAGCCCACTAGCGGCTGGCTCCTACAATGAGCAGTTCTTC. Translated, it gives CASSPLAAGSYNEQFF.

This clone appeared a few times. The genes are TRBV7-3 and TRBJ2-2; D is ambiguous. CDR1 and CDR2 from the germline V gene are SGHTA and FQGTGA. V gave up 5 bases and J gave up 7 bases, with 11 bases separating them. The CDR3 contains 13 residues. This CDR3 reads CASSAYSNGELFF. CDR3 DNA: TGTGCCAGCAGCGCCTACTCCAACGGGGAGCTGTTTTTT.

The chain joins TRBV5-1 to TRBJ2-2; 7 bases align to TRBD2. Germline V gives CDR1 SGHRS, CDR2 YFSETQ. The CDR3 is 16 amino acids. With V trimmed by 4 bases and J by 4 bases, 10 bases remained unmatched. The CDR3 DNA is TGCGCCAGCAGCGGTGGCACGGGGAGGGGCACCGGGGAGCTGTTTTTT. The encoded protein is CASSGGTGRGTGELFF.

The chain uses TRBV2 and TRBJ1-1, with TRBD1 matching 10 bases. This CDR3 is built from 13 residues. V was pared by 6 bases and J by 8 bases, with 6 bases of the junction left unmatched. CDR1 is SNHLY, CDR2 FYNNEI, per germline. CDR3 DNA: TGTGCCAGCAGGGCAGACAGGGGGCGAGAAGCTTTCTTT. It is translated as CASRADRGREAFF.

V and J are TRBV21-1 and TRBJ1-5; the listed D gene, TRBD1, was not tested against the DNA. TRBV21-1 is recorded as a pseudogene. CDR3 size: 16 residues. The CDR3 sequence is CASKGPGGDVNQPQHF. The CDR3 DNA reads as TGTGCCAGCAAAGGTCCAGGGGGAGATGTCAATCAGCCCCAGCATTTT.

This clone has more than one count but fewer than ten. CDR3 coding DNA: TGTGCCAGCTCACCGGGACTCCTTGAGTTCTTC. Translated, it gives CASSPGLLEFF. J is TRBJ2-1 and V is TRBV18, with a weak D call TRBD2 (6 bases). Germline V CDR1 and CDR2: KGHSH, LQKENI. Trimming removed 3 bases at V and 14 bases at J, with 11 bases between. This CDR3 is 11 amino acids long.

This clone was seen only once. The CDR3 reads CASSPVGLGNTIYF. CDR3 bases: TGTGCCAGTAGTCCAGTAGGACTTGGAAACACCATATATTTT. The gene calls are TRBV19 and TRBJ1-3, with D uncertain. V lost 5 bases, J lost 3 bases, and 11 bases lay in between. The CDR3 is 14 amino acids. From germline, CDR1 is LNHDA and CDR2 SQIVND (reference sequence).

The CDR3 sequence: CSVEGQGEAFF. CDR3 in DNA: TGCAGCGTTGAGGGGCAAGGTGAAGCTTTCTTT. The chain has TRBV29-1 and TRBJ1-1, with D possibly being TRBD1 (5 bases). V lost 3 bases, J lost 7 bases, and 9 bases lay in between. CDR3 length: 11 amino acids. Looked up from germline, CDR1 is SQVTM and CDR2 is ANQGSEA.

The chain recombines TRBV20-1 with TRBJ1-6; no definite D call. V lost 3 bases and J 7 bases, leaving 4 bases between the germline ends. Germline lookup yields CDR1 DFQATT and CDR2 SNEGSKA (reference sequence). This CDR3 region has 11 residues. The CDR3 coding sequence is TGCAGTGCTAGGGAGAATTCACCCCTCCACTTT. This encodes CSARENSPLHF.